These T cell receptor beta chains were read from a single sample in a study of Ad26.COV2.S vaccination and SARS-CoV-2 variants. The repertoire was sequenced with immunoSEQ multiplex PCR; TCRdb's copy has only in-frame clones and lacks some. The sample includes about 350,000 clones, around nine tenths of them seen just once. Sequencing used peripheral blood, obtained in a trial of Ad26.COV2.S vaccine versus placebo. The receptor set was obtained from a person aged 18-65 years who received the Ad26.COV2.S COVID-19 vaccine or a placebo. Both conserved end residues are part of each CDR3. D genes are given only for firm matches. Some rows mark clone size as missing; the rest say once, few, many or name a class of expanded clone.

.,.,TRBV5-6,TRBJ1-6,CASSSNRATLTYNSPLHF,TGTGCCAGCAGCTCAAACCGGGCGACGCTCACCTATAATTCACCCCTCCACTTT
.,.,TRBV25-1,TRBJ2-3,CASSEYILDTQYF,TGTGCCAGCAGTGAATATATCCTAGATACGCAGTATTTT
TRBD1,.,TRBV9,TRBJ1-2,CASSVEGQGDRDYGYTF,TGTGCCAGCAGCGTAGAGGGACAGGGGGATCGGGACTATGGCTACACCTTC
.,.,TRBV30,TRBJ1-4,CAWSVRDEKLFF,TGTGCCTGGAGTGTAAGGGATGAAAAACTGTTTTTT
.,.,TRBV7-9,TRBJ2-2,CASTSGELFF,TGTGCCAGCACTTCCGGGGAGCTGTTTTTT
TRBD1,.,TRBV18,TRBJ2-7,CASSSSTGRADEQYF,TGTGCCAGCTCATCATCGACAGGGCGGGCGGACGAGCAGTACTTC
.,.,TRBV5-1,TRBJ1-1,CASSGSSNTEAFF,TGCGCCAGCAGCGGGTCTTCGAACACTGAAGCTTTCTTT
TRBD2,.,TRBV7-6,TRBJ2-1,CASSSTSGSSYNEQFF,TGTGCCAGCAGCTCAACTAGCGGGAGCTCCTACAATGAGCAGTTCTTC
TRBD2,.,TRBV28,TRBJ2-1,CASSSGTSGVNNEQFF,TGTGCCAGCAGTTCCGGGACTAGCGGGGTCAACAATGAGCAGTTCTTC
TRBD1,.,TRBV2,TRBJ1-6,CASSLTLTGGAWSPLHF,TGTGCCAGCAGTTTAACACTGACAGGGGGCGCATGGTCACCCCTCCACTTT
.,.,TRBV6-1,TRBJ2-6,CASSEHTGSGANVLTF,TGTGCCAGCAGTGAACACACAGGGTCTGGGGCCAACGTCCTGACTTTC
TRBD2,.,TRBV4-2,TRBJ2-3,CASSQARTSGSPDTQYF,TGTGCCAGCAGCCAAGCCCGGACTAGCGGGAGCCCAGATACGCAGTATTTT
.,.,TRBV4-2,TRBJ1-1,CASSQAQGMGTEAFF,TGTGCCAGCAGCCAGGCGCAGGGGATGGGTACTGAAGCTTTCTTT
.,few,TRBV20-1,TRBJ2-7,CSASTGDEAYEQYF,TGCAGTGCTAGTACTGGCGATGAGGCCTACGAGCAGTACTTC
.,.,TRBV7-2,TRBJ2-3,CASSLGRYSSTDTQYF,TGTGCCAGCAGCTTAGGTCGCTATTCTAGCACAGATACGCAGTATTTT
TRBD2,once,TRBV19,TRBJ2-1,CASNGGRAHNEQFF,TGTGCCAGTAATGGCGGGAGAGCACACAATGAGCAGTTCTTC
TRBD1,.,TRBV7-2,TRBJ1-1,CARNGQGVGGPEAFF,TGTGCCAGAAACGGACAGGGGGTTGGGGGCCCTGAAGCTTTCTTT
.,.,TRBV7-8,TRBJ1-5,CASSLVSGVNQPQHF,TGTGCCAGCAGCTTAGTTTCAGGGGTCAATCAGCCCCAGCATTTT
.,.,TRBV3-1/TRBV3-2,TRBJ2-5,CASSQDFTAQETQYF,TGTGCCAGCAGCCAAGACTTCACAGCTCAAGAGACCCAGTACTTC
.,.,TRBV20-1,TRBJ1-1,CSAEQGLKAFF,TGCAGTGCGGAGCAGGGGTTGAAAGCTTTCTTT
.,.,TRBV7-2,TRBJ1-1,CASSPRGRVGITEAFF,TGTGCCAGCAGCCCCCGGGGCAGGGTGGGGATCACTGAAGCTTTCTTT